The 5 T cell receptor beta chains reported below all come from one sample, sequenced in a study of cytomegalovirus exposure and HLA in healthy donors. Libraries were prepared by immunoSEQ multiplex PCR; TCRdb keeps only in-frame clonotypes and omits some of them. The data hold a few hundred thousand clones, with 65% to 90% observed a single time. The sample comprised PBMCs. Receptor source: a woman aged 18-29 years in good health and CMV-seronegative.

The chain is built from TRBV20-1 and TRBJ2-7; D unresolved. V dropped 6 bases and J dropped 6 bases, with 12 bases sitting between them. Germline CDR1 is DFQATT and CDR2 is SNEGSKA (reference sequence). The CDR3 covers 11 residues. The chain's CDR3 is CSAANSREQYF. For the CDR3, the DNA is TGCAGTGCCGCAAACTCCCGCGAGCAGTACTTC.

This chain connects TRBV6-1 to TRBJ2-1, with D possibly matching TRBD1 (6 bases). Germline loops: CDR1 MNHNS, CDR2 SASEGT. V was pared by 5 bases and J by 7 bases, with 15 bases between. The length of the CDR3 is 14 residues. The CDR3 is CASSRQELPNEQFF. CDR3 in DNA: TGTGCCAGCAGTAGACAGGAACTCCCTAATGAGCAGTTCTTC.

DNA for the CDR3: TGCAGCGTTGAGGGAGGCAGCAACTATGGCTACACCTTC. This gives the protein CSVEGGSNYGYTF. The V gene is TRBV29-1, the J gene TRBJ1-2; D is uncertain. Germline CDR1 reads SQVTM; CDR2 reads ANQGSEA. The CDR3 is made up of 13 amino acids. V lost 3 bases and J lost 2, with 10 bases in between.

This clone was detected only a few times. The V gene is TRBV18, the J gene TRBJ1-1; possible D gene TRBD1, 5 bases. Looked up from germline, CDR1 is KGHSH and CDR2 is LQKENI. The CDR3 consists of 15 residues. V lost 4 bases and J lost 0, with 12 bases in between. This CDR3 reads CASSQGQIMNTEAFF. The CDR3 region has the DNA TGTGCCAGCTCACAGGGGCAGATCATGAACACTGAAGCTTTCTTT.

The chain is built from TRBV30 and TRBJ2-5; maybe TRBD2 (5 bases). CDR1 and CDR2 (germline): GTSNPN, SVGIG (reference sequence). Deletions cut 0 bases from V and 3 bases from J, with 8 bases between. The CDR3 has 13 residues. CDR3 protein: CAWSVGREETQYF. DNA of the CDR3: TGTGCCTGGAGTGTAGGGAGAGAAGAGACCCAGTACTTC. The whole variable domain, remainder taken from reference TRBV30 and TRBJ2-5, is SQTIHQWPATLVQPVGSPLSLECTVEGTSNPNLYWYRQAAGRGLQLLFYSVGIGQISSEVPQNLSASRPQDRQFILSSKKLLLSDSGFYLCAWSVGREETQYFGPGTRLLVL.